Included here is one T cell receptor beta chain sequence, with context. Antigen: not known. V was pared by 4 bases and J by 3 bases, with 3 bases of the junction left unmatched. The CDR3 runs to 15 residues. Germline loops: CDR1 SNHLY, CDR2 FYNNEI. The data were taken from a study of cytomegalovirus exposure and HLA in healthy donors. Study conclusions and caveats: A later analysis by the authors found several of the most significant clusters apparently linked to common viral pathogens.

It was with 60 Vbeta and 13 Jbeta primers that the PCR ran. The assay was immunoSEQ multiplex PCR, and TCRdb's table has in-frame clones only and misses some. Altogether over 150,000 clones are present, roughly three quarters being singletons, with the ten largest covering 6% to 8.5%. V and J are TRBV2 and TRBJ1-5; 10 nucleotides line up with TRBD1. This sequence originates from a man aged 25 to 40 in good health and CMV-seropositive. The sample consisted of PBMCs. In nucleotides, the CDR3 is TGTGCCAGCAGTGGTAGACAGGGGGCCAATCAGCCCCAGCATTTT. This gives the protein CASSGRQGANQPQHF.